These 17 T cell receptor beta chains originate from one sample sequenced in a study of post-analysis software for immune sequencing data. TCR beta cDNA libraries included unique molecular identifiers. Each CDR3 protein is one row after TCRdb ran MiXCR on the PCR reads. The sample lists roughly 540,000 distinct CDR3 sequences; around a third were seen once. Study conclusions and caveats: With TRBV5-6, TRBV5-1 and TRBV20-1 included, five TRBV segments were more frequent in patients than in controls.

No antigen has been assigned to these receptors. The sample consisted of blood. These receptor sequences come from a girl aged 2-17 years with multiple sclerosis.

This clonotype occurred a few times. V and J are TRBV6-2 or TRBV6-3 and TRBJ2-3, with D possibly being TRBD1 (5 bases). The CDR3 is 15 amino acids. The germline V gene encodes CDR1 MNHEY and CDR2 SVGEGT. Trimming stripped 5 bases from V and 2 bases from J, with 14 bases between. DNA of the CDR3: TGTGCCAGCAGTAGGGGTCAGACCAACACAGATACGCAGTATTTT. Translating gives CASSRGQTNTDTQYF.

The chain joins TRBV5-6 to TRBJ2-2; 11 bases map to TRBD2. Trimming removed 4 bases from V and 9 bases from J; junction bases left unmatched: 8. Germline assignment: CDR1 SGHDT and CDR2 YYEEEE. The CDR3 totals 15 residues. CDR3 sequence (DNA): TGTGCCAGCAGCGTTAGCGGGGGGGCTCGGAGGGAGCTGTTTTTT. It encodes CASSVSGGARRELFF. The full variable domain, in which reference TRBV5-6 and TRBJ2-2 provide the parts outside the CDR3, is DAGVTQSPTHLIKTRGQQVTLRCSPKSGHDTVSWYQQALGQGPQFIFQYYEEEERQRGNFPDRFSGHQFPNYSSELNVNALLLGDSALYLCASSVSGGARRELFFGEGSRLTVL.

There are a few counts of this clonotype. V usage is TRBV4-1 and J usage is TRBJ1-1, with D maybe TRBD1 (6 bases). The CDR3 consists of 15 residues. Germline CDR1 and CDR2: MGHRA and YSYEKL. V was cut by 3 bases and J by 4 bases, with 15 bases left in between. The CDR3 DNA reads as TGCGCCAGCAGCCACCGAGGGGGGGCTATCACTGAAGCTTTCTTT. Translated, it gives CASSHRGGAITEAFF.

The count of this clonotype is one. Written as DNA, the CDR3 is TGTGCCAGCAGCCAAGTGGTACAGTCGAACACTGAAGCTTTCTTT. It encodes CASSQVVQSNTEAFF. The chain uses TRBV4-2 and TRBJ1-1; D is ambiguous. This CDR3 is built from 15 residues. Trimming pared 1 base from V and 1 base from J, leaving 10 bases between. The germline CDR1 and CDR2 sequences are LGHNA and YNFKEQ.

This clonotype was seen more than once but under ten times. V gene TRBV11-2 combines with J gene TRBJ2-1; 8 nucleotides agree with TRBD2. CDR1 is SGHAT, CDR2 FQNNGV, per germline. V dropped 0 bases and J dropped 2; count of bases not matched to a gene: 3. The CDR3 runs to 16 residues. CDR3 nucleotide sequence: TGTGCCAGCAGCTTAGATCGGGGGGGGCCCTACAATGAGCAGTTCTTC. Protein sequence: CASSLDRGGPYNEQFF.

This rearrangement joins TRBV24-1 to TRBJ1-1, with TRBD1 as a possible D gene (5 bases). The germline V and J ends were trimmed by 10 bases and 4 bases, with 24 bases remaining between them. CDR1 is KGHDR and CDR2 is SFDVKD in the germline V gene. The length of the CDR3 is 16 residues. The CDR3 coding sequence is TGTGCCACTGAGGGGCCCTCTGAAAAGGGGAGCACTGAAGCTTTCTTT. Residues: CATEGPSEKGSTEAFF.

The chain links TRBV5-1 to TRBJ2-7, with 11 bases that match TRBD1. After removal of 0 bases from V and 3 bases from J, the junction contained 5 bases not matched to a gene. The CDR3 is made up of 16 amino acids. Germline V lookup: CDR1 SGHRS, CDR2 YFSETQ. The CDR3 DNA follows: TGCGCCAGCAGCTTGGACCAAGGGACAGGGGGCTACGAGCAGTACTTC. It yields the protein CASSLDQGTGGYEQYF.

The chain combines TRBV2 with TRBJ1-2, with 7 bases identical to TRBD1. CDR3 length: 12 residues. V was clipped by 6 bases and J by 5 bases; unmatched bases: 3. Germline V gene sequence: CDR1 SNHLY, CDR2 FYNNEI. The CDR3 is CASRTGFYGYTF. The DNA of the CDR3 is TGTGCCAGCAGGACAGGGTTTTATGGCTACACCTTC.

This clonotype has a count of ten or more. The rearrangement uses TRBV4-1 and TRBJ2-5, with D possibly matching TRBD2 (5 bases). CDR1 and CDR2 (germline): MGHRA, YSYEKL. V lost 1 base and J 5 bases, leaving 8 bases between the germline ends. This CDR3 has 13 amino acids. CDR3: CASSQVGLETQYF. CDR3 nucleotide sequence: TGCGCCAGCAGCCAAGTAGGACTGGAGACCCAGTACTTC.

The genes are TRBV7-3 and TRBJ2-3, with D perhaps TRBD1 or TRBD2 (5 bases each). The CDR3 is 15 residues long. Per germline, CDR1 SGHTA and CDR2 FQGTGA. V gave up 5 bases and J gave up 6 bases, with 18 bases separating them. The CDR3 is CASSIAGTRRDTQYF. For the CDR3, the DNA is TGTGCCAGCAGCATCGCCGGGACCCGAAGGGATACGCAGTATTTT.

V gene TRBV6-6 combines with J gene TRBJ1-5; D is uncertain. The V and J ends lost 6 bases and 13 bases respectively, with 16 bases between them. CDR3 length: 12 residues. Germline CDR1 and CDR2: MNHNY and SVGAGI (reference sequence). The DNA for the CDR3 is TGTGCCAGCAGCGAGATAACAACAACACAGCATTTT. It is translated as CASSEITTTQHF.

The DNA of the CDR3 is TGTGCCAGCAGTCAGACAGGGCTCGGGGAGCTGTTTTTT. This gives the protein CASSQTGLGELFF. V gene TRBV6-5 combines with J gene TRBJ2-2; 7 bases align to TRBD1. This CDR3 contains 13 residues. V lost 5 bases, J lost 7 bases, and 4 bases stayed unmatched. Germline-derived CDR1 and CDR2 are MNHEY and SVGAGI.

This clonotype was seen more than once but under ten times. The chain couples TRBV27 to TRBJ2-1; D is possibly TRBD1 or TRBD2 (6 bases each). Between the trimmed V and J ends, which lost 6 bases and 5 bases, there was a span of 11 bases. This CDR3 has 13 residues. Germline CDR1 and CDR2: MNHEY and SMNVEV (reference sequence). This CDR3 is CASSIRGDNEQFF. The CDR3 coding sequence is TGTGCCAGCAGCATAAGGGGGGACAATGAGCAGTTCTTC.

This chain joins TRBV20-1 and TRBJ2-5; the match to TRBD2 covers 14 bases. There are 16 residues in the CDR3. The V gene's germline CDR1 is DFQATT and CDR2 SNEGSKA (reference sequence). V lost 4 bases and J lost 1; bases outside the gene matches: 5. CDR3 in DNA: TGCAGTGCTATAGGACTAGCGGGGGGCCTCCAAGAGACCCAGTACTTC. Translating it yields CSAIGLAGGLQETQYF.

The CDR3, as DNA: TGTGCCAGCAGCCAAGAAGGGACTAGCGGCCAGATTCAAACGCAGTATTTT. This encodes CASSQEGTSGQIQTQYF. V usage is TRBV3-1 and J usage is TRBJ2-3; 11 nucleotides align to TRBD2. The junction had 11 bases not matched to a gene; V was cut back by 0 bases and J by 9 bases. The CDR3 loop spans 17 amino acids. Germline CDR1 and CDR2: LGHDT and YNNKEL (reference sequence).

J is TRBJ2-2 and V is TRBV5-1; the D gene is possibly TRBD1 (6 bases). V dropped 0 bases and J dropped 4 bases, with 10 bases sitting between them. The CDR3 totals 15 residues. Looked up from germline, CDR1 is SGHRS and CDR2 is YFSETQ. The CDR3 loop reads CASSLDRASTGELFF. CDR3 coding DNA: TGCGCCAGCAGCTTGGACAGGGCAAGCACCGGGGAGCTGTTTTTT.

This chain uses TRBV5-1 with TRBJ2-1; 12 bases fit TRBD1. This CDR3 spans 16 amino acids. V gave up 4 bases and J gave up 6 bases; unmatched junction bases: 8. The germline CDR1 and CDR2 sequences are SGHRS and YFSETQ. The CDR3 region has the DNA TGCGCCAGCAGCATGGCGCCGGGACAGGGGGCCAATGAGCAGTTCTTC. Protein: CASSMAPGQGANEQFF.